The 27 T cell receptor beta chains in this list originate from one sample, sequenced in a study of T cells in Graves' hyperthyroidism and ophthalmopathy. The TCR beta CDR3 regions underwent amplification using RNA transcripts as the source. The TCR CDR3 was amplified in a first-round RT-PCR using the HTBI primer set. TCRdb analysed the multiplex PCR reads with MiXCR anew, one entry per CDR3 protein. In the table there are about 640,000 distinct CDR3 sequences, 45% of which are singletons. The sequencing input was peripheral blood or thyroid tissue (not recorded which). The receptors derive from an adult man with Graves' disease, either hyperthyroidism or ophthalmopathy (not recorded which).

In this sample, this clonotype turned up many times. The chain couples TRBV9 to TRBJ1-6; TRBD1 matches 8 bases. CDR3 length: 15 residues. V lost 4 bases and J lost 9; bases outside the gene matches: 9. Germline lookup yields CDR1 SGDLS and CDR2 YYNGEE. This CDR3 is CASSLGQGLTSPLHF. CDR3 nucleotide sequence: TGTGCCAGCAGCCTAGGACAGGGTCTCACTTCACCCCTCCACTTT.

The chain employs TRBV5-1 and TRBJ2-7; 8 positions agree with TRBD2. Germline V lookup: CDR1 SGHRS, CDR2 YFSETQ. CDR3 length: 16 residues. J gave up 2 bases and V 4 bases, and 11 bases lay outside the gene matches. CDR3: CASSVGGAGVAYEQYF. CDR3 sequence (DNA): TGCGCCAGCAGCGTCGGGGGGGCCGGAGTTGCCTACGAGCAGTACTTC.

This chain connects TRBV19 to TRBJ1-4; TRBD1 is a possible D gene (6 bases). CDR3 size: 16 residues. Looked up from germline, CDR1 is LNHDA and CDR2 is SQIVND (reference sequence). V was trimmed by 3 bases and J by 2 bases, leaving 13 bases between them. CDR3 in amino acids: CASSIQGKPTNEKLFF. CDR3 DNA: TGTGCCAGTAGTATCCAGGGGAAACCGACTAATGAAAAACTGTTTTTT. Full variable domain (outside the CDR3, taken from reference TRBV19 and TRBJ1-4): DGGITQSPKYLFRKEGQNVTLSCEQNLNHDAMYWYRQDPGQGLRLIYYSQIVNDFQKGDIAEGYSVSREKKESFPLTVTSAQKNPTAFYLCASSIQGKPTNEKLFFGSGTQLSVL.

About this clonotype itself: A much more abundant neighbour one base away suggests this may be a read error. The V call is TRBV5-1, the J call TRBJ1-5, with 7 positions matching TRBD1. Unmatched junction bases numbered 6, after V lost 3 bases and J lost 3 bases. The CDR3 spans 15 residues. Germline CDR1 reads SGHRS; CDR2 reads YFSETQ. CDR3 region: CASSSDGQVNQPQHF. In DNA form, the CDR3 reads TGCGCCAGCAGCTCCGATGGACAGGTCAATCAGCCCCAGCATTTT.

This clonotype has just a few counts. The rearrangement uses TRBV12-3 or TRBV12-4 and TRBJ2-5; D possibly corresponds to TRBD1 (5 bases). Trimming removed 1 base at V and 3 bases at J, with 12 bases between. The CDR3 runs to 15 residues. The CDR3 region is CASSLGQGLKETQYF. CDR3 bases: TGTGCCAGCAGTTTAGGGCAGGGCCTAAAAGAGACCCAGTACTTC.

The chain is built from TRBV15 and TRBJ1-1; 7 bases fit TRBD1. Germline CDR1 reads LNHNV; CDR2 reads YYDKDF (reference sequence). The CDR3 has 15 amino acids. J was trimmed by 1 base and V by 3 bases; bases with no gene match: 5. Here the CDR3 reads CATSSTRQGNTEAFF. In nucleotides, the CDR3 is TGTGCCACCAGCAGTACCCGACAGGGGAACACTGAAGCTTTCTTT.

To note about this clonotype: Lacking the conserved final phenylalanine or tryptophan, this CDR3 likely reflects a read error. The DNA is left out, because the CDR3 cannot be placed on it with certainty; the CDR3 is given as TCRdb lists it. The chain couples TRBV7-6 to TRBJ1-2. Germline V gene data show CDR1 as SGHVS and CDR2 as FNYEAQ. Counting both end residues, the CDR3 totals 18 amino acids. CDR3 residues: CASSLPPGGAALTMATQS.

This chain connects TRBV10-3 to TRBJ1-2, with 7 bases lining up with TRBD1. The CDR3 covers 14 residues. CDR1 is ENHRY, CDR2 SYGVKD, per germline. V gave up 6 bases and J gave up 6 bases; unmatched junction bases: 10. CDR3 amino acids: CAISRDSPRDGYTF. The CDR3 nucleotides are TGTGCCATCAGCAGGGACAGTCCAAGGGATGGCTACACCTTC.

The chain links TRBV24-1 to TRBJ2-2, with D possibly called TRBD1 or TRBD2 (6 bases each). V shed 4 bases and J shed 0 bases, with 20 bases lying between them. The CDR3 consists of 19 residues. Germline V lookup: CDR1 KGHDR, CDR2 SFDVKD. CDR3: CATSDPSVEGQPNTGELFF. In nucleotides, the CDR3 is TGTGCCACCAGTGACCCTAGCGTGGAAGGACAGCCGAACACCGGGGAGCTGTTTTTT.

This clonotype has just a few counts. The chain joins TRBV14 to TRBJ1-6; 8 nucleotides align to TRBD1. Germline loops: CDR1 SGHDN, CDR2 FVKESK. The V gene end was trimmed by 1 base and the J gene end by 7 bases; junction bases not matched to a gene: 3. The CDR3 is 15 amino acids. In DNA form, the CDR3 reads TGTGCCAGCAGCCAAGTGGGGACAGGCAATTCACCCCTCCACTTT. Translation gives CASSQVGTGNSPLHF.

The rearrangement links TRBV10-3 to TRBJ1-2; D unclear. In germline, CDR1 is ENHRY, CDR2 SYGVKD. The ends were cut back, 4 bases at V and 0 bases at J, with 6 bases in the middle. This CDR3 has 13 amino acids. The CDR3 DNA reads as TGTGCCATCAGTGTCGCAGCTAACTATGGCTACACCTTC. Translated: CAISVAANYGYTF.

The sample holds a few counts of this clonotype. The chain has TRBV6-5 and TRBJ2-7; D is possibly TRBD1 (6 bases). The CDR3 is made up of 14 amino acids. Germline loops: CDR1 MNHEY, CDR2 SVGAGI. V was trimmed by 4 bases and J by 0 bases, leaving 10 bases between them. CDR3 nucleotide sequence: TGTGCCAGCAGTTCGGACAGCCACTCCTACGAGCAGTACTTC. Protein: CASSSDSHSYEQYF.

This clonotype was counted ten times or more. The gene calls are TRBV24-1 and TRBJ1-5; 9 bases agree with TRBD1. The germline V gene has CDR1 KGHDR and CDR2 SFDVKD. Trimming at V came to 3 bases and at J to 6 bases, leaving 5 bases not matched to a gene. The CDR3 contains 15 residues. As DNA, the CDR3 is TGTGCCACCAGTGATCCCGGGACAGGGAGTCAGCCCCAGCATTTT. Its translation is CATSDPGTGSQPQHF.

The table lists this clonotype with many counts. The J gene is TRBJ2-7, the V gene TRBV29-1, with 11 nucleotides matching TRBD1. J was trimmed by 3 bases and V by 6 bases; bases with no gene match: 4. CDR1 SQVTM and CDR2 ANQGSEA come from the germline V gene. CDR3 length: 13 amino acids. CDR3 DNA sequence: TGCAGCGTCCGGGACAGGGGGGACTACGAGCAGTACTTC. Translation: CSVRDRGDYEQYF.

This clonotype has a count of ten or more. The rearrangement joins TRBV7-8 to TRBJ2-7, with 11 bases matching TRBD2. V lost 3 bases, J lost 0 bases, and 4 bases stayed unmatched. Germline CDR1 and CDR2: SGHVS and FQNEAQ. The CDR3 runs to 16 residues. Written as DNA, the CDR3 is TGTGCCAGCAGCTTGACCGGGACTAGCGGCTCCTACGAGCAGTACTTC. Encoded protein: CASSLTGTSGSYEQYF.

This chain joins TRBV5-1 and TRBJ2-7, with 7 bases matching TRBD2. Germline values: CDR1 SGHRS, CDR2 YFSETQ. Unmatched junction bases numbered 12, after V lost 3 bases and J lost 3 bases. The CDR3 totals 16 residues. CDR3 amino acids: CASSSATSLTHYEQYF. CDR3 DNA sequence: TGCGCCAGCAGCTCCGCGACTAGCCTGACCCACTACGAGCAGTACTTC.

This chain uses TRBV29-1 with TRBJ1-6, with D hard to call. This CDR3 comprises 12 residues. Trimming pared 3 bases from V and 9 bases from J, leaving 9 bases between. Germline-derived CDR1 and CDR2 are SQVTM and ANQGSEA. CDR3 sequence: CSVEPGSSPLHF. The CDR3 DNA follows: TGCAGCGTTGAGCCTGGATCTTCACCCCTCCACTTT.

This rearrangement joins TRBV29-1 to TRBJ1-2; D gene ambiguous. This CDR3 comprises 13 residues. Trimming removed 3 bases from V and 1 base from J, with 9 bases in between. CDR1 is SQVTM and CDR2 is ANQGSEA in the germline V gene. This chain's CDR3 is CSVEGMDNYGYTF. The CDR3 nucleotides are TGCAGCGTTGAGGGGATGGATAACTATGGCTACACCTTC.

The sample holds many counts of this clonotype. V gene TRBV2 combines with J gene TRBJ1-1; no definite D call. This CDR3 has 12 residues. Trimming stripped 7 bases from V and 2 bases from J, with 8 bases between. The germline V gene has CDR1 SNHLY and CDR2 FYNNEI. The CDR3 DNA sequence: TGTGCCAGCAATATACGAAACACTGAAGCTTTCTTT. Residues: CASNIRNTEAFF.

CDR3: CASSREQGARSYEQYF. For the CDR3, the DNA is TGTGCCAGCAGTCGTGAACAGGGGGCGAGGTCCTACGAGCAGTACTTC. V is TRBV11-1 and J is TRBJ2-7, with 9 nucleotides matching TRBD1. The CDR3 sequence is 16 residues long. With V trimmed by 6 bases and J by 1 base, 10 bases remained unmatched. The germline V gene encodes CDR1 SGHAT and CDR2 FQDESV (reference sequence).

The chain links TRBV7-9 to TRBJ1-5, with 7 bases fitting TRBD1. The V gene end was trimmed by 2 bases and the J gene end by 5 bases; junction bases not matched to a gene: 6. Germline V lookup: CDR1 SEHNR, CDR2 FQNEAQ (reference sequence). This CDR3 comprises 15 residues. The CDR3 region is CASSLTGEVHQPQHF. The CDR3 bases are TGTGCCAGCAGCTTAACAGGGGAGGTACATCAGCCCCAGCATTTT.

The chain links TRBV20-1 to TRBJ1-2; possibly TRBD1 for D (6 bases). Trimming stripped 4 bases from V and 2 bases from J, with 14 bases between. The CDR3 is made up of 14 amino acids. The germline CDR1 and CDR2 sequences are DFQATT and SNEGSKA (reference sequence). CDR3 nucleotides: TGCAGTGCTAAGCCTACAGGGTCAAACTATGGCTACACCTTC. This codes for CSAKPTGSNYGYTF.

The chain uses TRBV19 and TRBJ1-2; D possibly corresponds to TRBD1 (5 bases). V lost 5 bases and J 3 bases, leaving 13 bases between the germline ends. This CDR3 spans 14 amino acids. CDR1 and CDR2 (germline): LNHDA, SQIVND (reference sequence). CDR3 in amino acids: CASSYGTEYYGYTF. CDR3 coding DNA: TGTGCCAGTAGTTACGGGACGGAATACTATGGCTACACCTTC.

Comment on this clonotype: This may be a read error: a much more frequent sequence differs by one nucleotide. The V call is TRBV11-2, the J call TRBJ1-2; D is unclear. The germline V gene encodes CDR1 SGHAT and CDR2 FQNNGV. Trimming took 5 bases from V and 6 from J, leaving 10 bases between them. The CDR3 spans 12 residues. This CDR3 is CASSVGPHGYTF. The CDR3 DNA sequence: TGTGCCAGCAGCGTAGGACCCCATGGCTACACCTTC.

This clonotype was observed a few times. The J gene is TRBJ1-6, the V gene TRBV5-5, with TRBD1 identical over 10 bases. The V gene end was trimmed by 3 bases and the J gene end by 7 bases; junction bases not matched to a gene: 7. Germline lookup yields CDR1 SGHKS and CDR2 YYEKEE (reference sequence). The CDR3 totals 16 residues. For the CDR3, the DNA is TGTGCCAGCAGCTCCATCGACAGGGGGCAGAATTCACCCCTCCACTTT. Protein sequence: CASSSIDRGQNSPLHF.

A word on this clonotype: Mismatch with germline at one junction end may stem from a read error. This chain joins TRBV13 and TRBJ1-1; D is perhaps TRBD1 (6 bases). CDR1 and CDR2 (germline): PRHDT, FYEKMQ (reference sequence). This CDR3 comprises 15 residues. CDR3: CASSPGGGTHTDAFF. As DNA, the CDR3 is TGTGCCAGCAGCCCCGGGGGGGGCACTCACACTGATGCTTTCTTT.

The V call is TRBV5-4, the J call TRBJ1-1, with D hard to call. This CDR3 is built from 12 residues. With 4 bases removed from V and 5 bases from J, the gap between germline ends came to 9 bases. The germline V gene encodes CDR1 SGHNT and CDR2 YYREEE (reference sequence). In DNA form, the CDR3 reads TGTGCCAGCAGCGCGGCCAGGACTGAAGCTTTCTTT. Translation: CASSAARTEAFF.